This entry lists 7 T cell receptor beta chains sequenced from one sample in a study of response to subunit inactivated influenza vaccine. One entry per CDR3 protein, called by TCRdb with MiXCR from the RT-PCR reads. The sample has just under 250,000 distinct CDR3 sequences, roughly an eighth seen once; the top ten hold approximately 7.8%. Sequenced material: non-naive T cells sorted from PBMCs, taken about 14 days before vaccination. The receptor source for this set is a man aged 50 to 59 who received an inactivated influenza vaccine.

This clonotype was counted between two and nine times. The chain has TRBV9 and TRBJ2-3; D might be TRBD1 (5 bases). Germline V CDR1 and CDR2: SGDLS, YYNGEE. The CDR3 sequence is 16 residues long. Trimming took off 0 bases at V and 4 bases at J, with 15 bases between the two ends. This CDR3 reads CASSVGAGKIADTQYF. The CDR3 DNA sequence: TGTGCCAGCAGCGTAGGTGCAGGGAAGATCGCAGATACGCAGTATTTT. Variable domain in full (rest from reference TRBV9 and TRBJ2-3): DSGVTQTPKHLITATGQRVTLRCSPRSGDLSVYWYQQSLDQGLQFLIQYYNGEERAKGNILERFSAQQFPDLHSELNLSSLELGDSALYFCASSVGAGKIADTQYFGPGTRLTVL.

This clonotype was seen only a few times. The V gene is TRBV19, the J gene TRBJ2-4; D unresolved. V dropped 3 bases and J dropped 7 bases, with 4 bases sitting between them. Germline CDR1 and CDR2: LNHDA and SQIVND (reference sequence). The CDR3 is 11 amino acids. The DNA of the CDR3 is TGTGCCAGTAGTATCGGGAACATTCAGTACTTC. This gives the protein CASSIGNIQYF.

Many counts were recorded for this clonotype. The chain is built from TRBV5-1 and TRBJ2-3; D is undetermined. Trimming took 3 bases from V and 5 from J, leaving 10 bases between them. This CDR3 contains 13 residues. The V gene's germline CDR1 is SGHRS and CDR2 YFSETQ. The CDR3 DNA reads TGCGCCAGCAGCTCGCCTGGGATAGATACGCAGTATTTT. Residues: CASSSPGIDTQYF.

The V call is TRBV5-1, the J call TRBJ2-7; TRBD2 is a possible D gene (7 bases). The CDR3 extends over 13 amino acids. V was shortened by 7 bases and J by 5 bases, with 16 bases between the two germline ends. The V gene's germline CDR1 is SGHRS and CDR2 YFSETQ. The CDR3 reads CASGHEGGHEQYF. In DNA form, the CDR3 reads TGCGCCAGCGGACACGAGGGGGGGCACGAGCAGTACTTC.

This clonotype appeared a few times. V and J are TRBV11-2 and TRBJ1-1; D remains ambiguous. There are 15 residues in the CDR3. Trimming removed 3 bases at V and 2 bases at J, with 13 bases between. Per germline, CDR1 SGHAT and CDR2 FQNNGV. Here the CDR3 DNA reads TGTGCCAGCAGCTTCAGAATAGACGGTAACACTGAAGCTTTCTTT. The encoded protein is CASSFRIDGNTEAFF.

This clonotype was detected a few times. The V call is TRBV7-8, the J call TRBJ2-6; D is perhaps TRBD2 (6 bases). CDR1 SGHVS and CDR2 FQNEAQ come from the germline V gene. The CDR3 contains 15 residues. Trimming removed 4 bases at V and 0 bases at J, with 7 bases between. The CDR3 bases are TGTGCCAGCAGCTGGAGGGGCTCTGGGGCCAACGTCCTGACTTTC. Its protein product is CASSWRGSGANVLTF.

Of note for this clonotype: The junction differs from germline at one of its ends, possibly a read error. The chain has TRBV4-1 and TRBJ1-1, with no clear D. The germline gives CDR1 MGHRA, CDR2 YSYEKL. The CDR3 has 13 amino acids. CDR3 DNA: TGCGCCAGCATCCAAAAGGTTGCCACTGAAGCTTTCTTT. Protein product: CASIQKVATEAFF.